This record covers a single T cell receptor (beta chain). The antigen is undetermined. This sample was taken from a study of T cell responses to AZD1222 COVID-19 vaccine. Study-wide context: Second-dose recipients at about 4 or about 12 weeks were treated as one pooled group.

TCRdb's copy holds only in-frame clones and misses some; the assay was immunoSEQ multiplex PCR. The sample includes roughly 140,000 clones, 90% to 95% seen only once; the top ten take roughly 4.7%. Study-wide points: A rise in Spike-specific TCR breadth and depth followed two AZD1222 doses. Mapped onto spike, vaccine-associated CD4 TCRs spanned it and were dominant at 160-218 and 743-854. Mostly white British, mostly female donors; authors suggested clonal diversity may be underestimated.

There are 12 residues in the CDR3. V was cut by 3 bases and J by 2 bases, with 5 bases left in between. Germline V CDR1 and CDR2: MGHDK, SYGVNS. The receptor was derived from an adult in good health. This material consisted of peripheral blood, taken on day 0 of AZD1222 vaccination. The chain carries TRBV25-1 and TRBJ2-7, with D unresolved. This chain's CDR3 is CASSEKAYEQYF. In DNA, the CDR3 is TGTGCCAGCAGTGAGAAAGCCTACGAGCAGTACTTC.